The rows below give T cell receptor beta chains drawn from one sample of a study of early T cells in non-severe SARS-CoV-2 infection. TCRdb fed the 5' RACE reads into MiXCR, producing one record per CDR3 protein. In the table there are about 80,000 distinct CDR3 sequences, 5% of which are singletons. Sequenced material: whole blood, taken at baseline. The receptors originated from an adult who was a healthcare worker with PCR-confirmed SARS-CoV-2 infection or an uninfected control (not recorded which). The CDR3 runs from the conserved cysteine through the conserved F or W. The D gene is left open where the match is weak. A row's size may be missing; if present it is once, few, many or a size class.

cdr3_aa cdr3_nt j_call v_call clone_size d_call
CASGTGGNEQFF TGTGCCAGCGGGACAGGGGGGAATGAGCAGTTCTTC TRBJ2-1 TRBV6-5 many TRBD1
CSPRLAGNNEQFF TGCAGCCCCAGACTAGCGGGAAACAATGAGCAGTTCTTC TRBJ2-1 TRBV29-1 . TRBD2
CASSLDGRAYNNEQFF TGTGCCAGCAGCTTGGACGGGAGGGCCTATAACAATGAGCAGTTCTTC TRBJ2-1 TRBV7-2 . TRBD2
CASRIGYEQYF TGTGCCAGCAGGATCGGTTACGAGCAGTACTTC TRBJ2-7 TRBV3-1 . .
CASSQPCDGGSSRDTQYF TGTGCCAGCAGCCAGCCCTGTGACGGCGGGAGCTCGCGAGATACGCAGTATTTT TRBJ2-3 TRBV2 . TRBD2
CASSLRQGTDTQYF TGTGCCAGCAGTTTAAGGCAGGGGACAGATACGCAGTATTTT TRBJ2-3 TRBV12-3/TRBV12-4 many .
CSAALRGFANQPQHF TGCAGTGCCGCCTTGCGGGGGTTCGCAAATCAGCCCCAGCATTTT TRBJ1-5 TRBV20-1 many .
CATAQGLAQETQYF TGTGCCACCGCCCAGGGACTAGCTCAAGAGACCCAGTACTTC TRBJ2-5 TRBV15 few TRBD2
CASSPRTANTGELFF TGTGCCAGCAGCCCCAGGACAGCGAACACCGGGGAGCTGTTTTTT TRBJ2-2 TRBV9 . .
CASSPRTGTDTQYF TGTGCCAGCAGCCCCCGGACAGGCACAGATACGCAGTATTTT TRBJ2-3 TRBV5-5 many .
CSDTGRVSYNEQFF TGCAGCGACACGGGACGGGTGTCCTACAATGAGCAGTTCTTC TRBJ2-1 TRBV29-1 few .
CSAREVRTSELNTEAFF TGCAGTGCTAGAGAGGTGAGGACGTCGGAACTGAACACTGAAGCTTTCTTT TRBJ1-1 TRBV20-1 few .
CASSSRNILLAKNIQYF TGTGCCAGCAGCTCGAGAAACATCCTATTAGCCAAAAACATTCAGTACTTC TRBJ2-4 TRBV7-9 few .
CASSPRTGEFAKNIQYF TGTGCCAGCAGTCCACGGACAGGGGAATTTGCCAAAAACATTCAGTACTTC TRBJ2-4 TRBV13 . TRBD1
CSVAPTPRETQYF TGCAGCGTTGCCCCGACACCTCGGGAGACCCAGTACTTC TRBJ2-5 TRBV29-1 medium-sized .
CASSSGQTFSYNEQFF TGTGCCAGCAGTTCGGGACAGACCTTTTCCTACAATGAGCAGTTCTTC TRBJ2-1 TRBV12-3/TRBV12-4 many TRBD1
CASSLRGTGADGYTF TGTGCCAGCAGCCTACGCGGGACAGGGGCAGATGGCTACACCTTC TRBJ1-2 TRBV4-2 many TRBD1
CSVTGTSGITDTQYF TGCAGCGTTACCGGGACTAGCGGGATCACAGATACGCAGTATTTT TRBJ2-3 TRBV29-1 many TRBD2
CASSFQPRTRASSYEQYF TGCGCCAGCAGCTTTCAACCCCGTACGCGGGCCAGCTCCTACGAGCAGTACTTC TRBJ2-7 TRBV5-1 few .
CASSPNSRATEAFF TGTGCCAGCAGCCCAAACAGTAGGGCCACTGAAGCTTTCTTT TRBJ1-1 TRBV7-8 many .
CATSDSQGLAYNEQFF TGTGCCACCAGTGATTCCCAGGGACTAGCCTACAATGAGCAGTTCTTC TRBJ2-1 TRBV24-1 many TRBD2
CATSRDVSGLYNEQFF TGTGCCACCAGCAGAGATGTTTCCGGCTTATACAATGAGCAGTTCTTC TRBJ2-1 TRBV15 many .
CASSFLGLKETQYF TGTGCCAGCAGCTTCCTCGGACTGAAAGAGACCCAGTACTTC TRBJ2-5 TRBV7-6 few .
CASSLSLRDSDYTQYF TGTGCCAGCAGTTTATCCCTCAGGGATTCCGATTATACGCAGTATTTT TRBJ2-3 TRBV28 . .
CASSRTNGDEQFF TGTGCCAGCTCAAGGACCAACGGGGATGAGCAGTTCTTC TRBJ2-1 TRBV18 few .
CASSDKGFRTDTQYF TGTGCCAGCAGTGATAAAGGGTTCCGCACAGATACGCAGTATTTT TRBJ2-3 TRBV2 . .
CASTRGPTEAFF TGTGCCAGCACTCGAGGCCCCACTGAAGCTTTCTTT TRBJ1-1 TRBV25-1 . .
CASSLIGGPSYEQYF TGTGCCAGCAGCTTAATCGGCGGGCCCTCCTACGAGCAGTACTTC TRBJ2-7 TRBV11-2 many .
CATSAEGLPGLAASGANVLTF TGTGCCACCAGTGCCGAAGGCCTCCCGGGACTAGCGGCCTCTGGGGCCAACGTCCTGACTTTC TRBJ2-6 TRBV24-1 few TRBD2
CASSREAGVSYNEQFF TGTGCCAGCAGCCGGGAGGCGGGAGTTTCCTACAATGAGCAGTTCTTC TRBJ2-1 TRBV7-2 many TRBD2
CASSPLGPLNEKLFF TGTGCCAGCAGCCCTCTCGGGCCCCTTAATGAAAAACTGTTTTTT TRBJ1-4 TRBV11-2 few .
CASSLFRDSPLHF TGTGCCAGCAGCTTATTCCGCGATTCACCCCTCCACTTT TRBJ1-6 TRBV11-1 many .
CASSPNVGESHEQYF TGTGCCAGCTCCCCTAATGTGGGAGAATCCCACGAGCAGTACTTC TRBJ2-7 TRBV18 . .
CASSFRGANGYTF TGTGCCAGCAGCTTCCGGGGGGCTAATGGCTACACCTTC TRBJ1-2 TRBV9 few .
CASSIAPGTGYYEQYF TGCGCCAGCAGCATAGCACCCGGGACAGGGTACTACGAGCAGTACTTC TRBJ2-7 TRBV5-1 many TRBD1
CASSSLPRQGPPHEQFF TGTGCCAGCAGTTCTCTCCCGAGACAGGGCCCCCCACATGAGCAGTTCTTC TRBJ2-1 TRBV27 few TRBD1
CAWSVLAGGWSSYEQYF TGTGCCTGGAGTGTGTTAGCGGGAGGATGGAGCTCCTACGAGCAGTACTTC TRBJ2-7 TRBV30 many TRBD2
CASSLWTPGADEQFF TGTGCCAGCTCACTCTGGACCCCCGGGGCGGATGAGCAGTTCTTC TRBJ2-1 TRBV18 many .
CASSRGINYGYTF TGTGCCAGCAGTAGAGGGATCAACTATGGCTACACCTTC TRBJ1-2 TRBV6-1 many .
CAWSGDSPNTGELFF TGTGCCTGGAGTGGGGACAGTCCGAACACCGGGGAGCTGTTTTTT TRBJ2-2 TRBV30 . TRBD1
CASSSPVMNTEAFF TGTGCCAGCAGCTCCCCCGTGATGAACACTGAAGCTTTCTTT TRBJ1-1 TRBV7-9 few .
CASSPGTGSSYEQYF TGTGCCAGCAGCCCCGGGACAGGGAGCTCCTACGAGCAGTACTTC TRBJ2-7 TRBV3-1 . TRBD1
CASSQERFASASPVEQYF TGCGCCAGCAGCCAAGAAAGGTTTGCTAGCGCCTCCCCGGTGGAGCAGTACTTC TRBJ2-7 TRBV4-1 . .
CASSKRLAGSVADTQYF TGTGCCAGCAGCAAAAGACTAGCGGGAAGCGTCGCAGATACGCAGTATTTT TRBJ2-3 TRBV5-6 many TRBD2
CASSPPWEDSEAFF TGTGCCAGCAGCCCCCCGTGGGAGGACTCTGAAGCTTTCTTT TRBJ1-1 TRBV3-1 few .
CASSLNNRVSEQFF TGTGCCAGCAGCTTAAATAACAGGGTTAGTGAGCAGTTCTTC TRBJ2-1 TRBV7-3 many .
CASSLVSGADTQYF TGTGCCAGCAGCTTAGTAAGTGGAGCAGATACGCAGTATTTT TRBJ2-3 TRBV11-2 . .
CATSSPPGLAGGKNTGELFF TGTGCCACCAGCAGTCCCCCCGGACTAGCGGGCGGGAAGAACACCGGGGAGCTGTTTTTT TRBJ2-2 TRBV15 . TRBD2
CASSLRGLGGTEAFF TGTGCCAGCAGCTTAAGGGGCCTCGGGGGCACTGAAGCTTTCTTT TRBJ1-1 TRBV7-9 . .
CSAPTSQGSYNEQFF TGCAGTGCCCCGACTAGCCAGGGCTCCTACAATGAGCAGTTCTTC TRBJ2-1 TRBV20-1 many TRBD2
CASSIRLAEPYNEQFF TGTGCCAGTAGTATTCGACTAGCGGAGCCTTACAATGAGCAGTTCTTC TRBJ2-1 TRBV19 . TRBD2
CSAEERTSGTYEQFF TGCAGTGCTGAAGAGAGGACTAGCGGGACCTATGAGCAGTTCTTC TRBJ2-1 TRBV20-1 . TRBD2
CASSTRVDQPQHF TGTGCCAGCAGTACCAGGGTGGATCAGCCCCAGCATTTT TRBJ1-5 TRBV28 . .
CASSFQTSFTDTQYF TGCGCCAGCAGCTTTCAGACTAGTTTCACAGATACGCAGTATTTT TRBJ2-3 TRBV5-1 . .
CASSIRGSNYGYTF TGTGCCAGTAGTATTCGGGGGTCTAACTATGGCTACACCTTC TRBJ1-2 TRBV19 many .
CASSGMTGSYEQYF TGTGCCAGCAGCGGAATGACAGGTTCCTACGAGCAGTACTTC TRBJ2-7 TRBV5-4 . .
CASSYSRDGNTEAFF TGTGCCAGCAGTTACTCCCGGGACGGGAACACTGAAGCTTTCTTT TRBJ1-1 TRBV6-5 few .